This TCR beta chain was profiled in a study of shared clonotypes between healthy human individuals. Libraries were prepared by immunoSEQ multiplex PCR; TCRdb keeps only in-frame clonotypes and omits some of them. Among about 1 million clones listed, around 74% were seen once. Many counts were recorded for this clone. The germline gives CDR1 SEHNR, CDR2 FQNEAQ (reference sequence). The CDR3 spans 14 residues. V dropped 5 bases and J dropped 5 bases, with 15 bases sitting between them. The chain couples TRBV7-9 to TRBJ1-2; tentative D call: TRBD1 (5 bases). The sequenced sample was memory CD4+ T cells sorted from blood. As for subset: CD45RA-negative fraction. This clonotype originated in a man younger than 30 in good health. The CDR3 nucleotides are TGTGCCAGCAGCAGGGGTCTGTCCCCGTATGGCTACACCTTC. The encoded protein is CASSRGLSPYGYTF.